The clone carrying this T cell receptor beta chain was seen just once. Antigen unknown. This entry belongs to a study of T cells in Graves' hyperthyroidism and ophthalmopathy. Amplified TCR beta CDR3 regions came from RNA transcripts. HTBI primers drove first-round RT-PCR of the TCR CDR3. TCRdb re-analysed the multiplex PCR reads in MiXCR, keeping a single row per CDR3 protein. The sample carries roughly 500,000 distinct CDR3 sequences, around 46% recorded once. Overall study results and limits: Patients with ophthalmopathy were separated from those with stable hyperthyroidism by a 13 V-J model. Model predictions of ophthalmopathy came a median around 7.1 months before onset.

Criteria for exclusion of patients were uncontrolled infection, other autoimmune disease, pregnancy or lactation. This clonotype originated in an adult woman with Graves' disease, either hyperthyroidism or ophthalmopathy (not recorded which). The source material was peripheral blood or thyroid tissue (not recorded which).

The CDR3 nucleotides are TGCAGCGTTGTCCGTGGGAGTACGCAGTATTTT. Its protein product is CSVVRGSTQYF. This chain links TRBV29-1 with TRBJ2-3; possibly TRBD2 for D (5 bases). Trimming took off 4 bases at V and 8 bases at J, with 10 bases between the two ends. Germline lookup yields CDR1 SQVTM and CDR2 ANQGSEA. The CDR3 is made up of 11 amino acids.